This is a list of T cell receptor beta chains from one sample in a study of spatial heterogeneity in lung cancer. Using its own MiXCR run on the 5' RACE reads, TCRdb lists one record per CDR3 protein. Among roughly 40,000 distinct CDR3 sequences, under 7.5% were seen once, and the ten largest hold around two fifths. The sequencing used PBMCs, collected at surgery. These receptors were collected from a female donor with early-stage non-small cell lung cancer. Each CDR3 is given with its conserved first and last residue. D genes are given only for firm matches. Clone size is stated in some rows and not others, as once, few, many or a class when expanded.

clone size: NA; J gene: TRBJ1-1; V gene: TRBV25-1; D gene: NA; CDR3 protein: CASSELDTEAFF; CDR3 DNA: TGTGCCAGCAGTGAGTTGGACACTGAAGCTTTCTTT
clone size: many; J gene: TRBJ2-5; V gene: TRBV11-2; D gene: NA; CDR3 protein: CASSLERALQETQYF; CDR3 DNA: TGTGCCAGCAGCTTAGAAAGGGCTTTACAAGAGACCCAGTACTTC
clone size: NA; J gene: TRBJ1-1; V gene: TRBV7-8; D gene: NA; CDR3 protein: CASSLGKGANTEAFF; CDR3 DNA: TGTGCCAGCAGCTTAGGAAAAGGGGCCAACACTGAAGCTTTCTTT
clone size: many; J gene: TRBJ2-1; V gene: TRBV2; D gene: NA; CDR3 protein: CATGTLYNEQFF; CDR3 DNA: TGTGCCACCGGGACACTTTACAATGAGCAGTTCTTC
clone size: many; J gene: TRBJ1-1; V gene: TRBV7-2; D gene: TRBD1; CDR3 protein: CASSLDRGLENTEAFF; CDR3 DNA: TGTGCCAGCAGCTTGGACAGGGGGCTAGAGAACACTGAAGCTTTCTTT
clone size: many; J gene: TRBJ2-7; V gene: TRBV7-9; D gene: TRBD1; CDR3 protein: CASSLTGVNYEQYF; CDR3 DNA: TGTGCCAGCAGCTTAACAGGGGTCAACTACGAGCAGTACTTC
clone size: many; J gene: TRBJ2-5; V gene: TRBV11-2; D gene: TRBD2; CDR3 protein: CASSSSGGASETQYF; CDR3 DNA: TGTGCCAGCAGCTCTAGCGGGGGGGCCTCGGAGACCCAGTACTTC
clone size: many; J gene: TRBJ1-1; V gene: TRBV20-1; D gene: NA; CDR3 protein: CSARGTVLRPEAFF; CDR3 DNA: TGCAGTGCTAGAGGGACCGTTTTGCGACCTGAAGCTTTCTTT
clone size: few; J gene: TRBJ2-3; V gene: TRBV7-6; D gene: TRBD2; CDR3 protein: CASSLLTSGGRDTQYF; CDR3 DNA: TGTGCCAGCAGCTTACTGACTAGCGGGGGGCGGGATACGCAGTATTTT
clone size: few; J gene: TRBJ2-6; V gene: TRBV19; D gene: NA; CDR3 protein: CASTLGATSGANVLTF; CDR3 DNA: TGTGCCAGTACCCTGGGAGCAACTTCTGGGGCCAACGTCCTGACTTTC
clone size: many; J gene: TRBJ2-2; V gene: TRBV7-9; D gene: NA; CDR3 protein: CASSLGATGELFF; CDR3 DNA: TGTGCCAGCAGCTTAGGGGCCACCGGGGAGCTGTTTTTT
clone size: few; J gene: TRBJ2-1; V gene: TRBV11-2; D gene: NA; CDR3 protein: CASSPRPEGEQFF; CDR3 DNA: TGTGCCAGCAGCCCACGGCCAGAGGGTGAGCAGTTCTTC
clone size: few; J gene: TRBJ2-3; V gene: TRBV29-1; D gene: TRBD1; CDR3 protein: CSVGQGMGDTQYF; CDR3 DNA: TGCAGCGTTGGACAGGGGATGGGGGATACGCAGTATTTT
clone size: few; J gene: TRBJ1-1; V gene: TRBV5-1; D gene: TRBD1; CDR3 protein: CATRQGENTEAFF; CDR3 DNA: TGCGCCACACGACAGGGCGAGAACACTGAAGCTTTCTTT
clone size: many; J gene: TRBJ2-3; V gene: TRBV6-1; D gene: TRBD2; CDR3 protein: CASSRLAGISSTDTQYF; CDR3 DNA: TGTGCCAGCAGTCGTCTAGCGGGGATCTCTAGCACAGATACGCAGTATTTT
clone size: many; J gene: TRBJ2-3; V gene: TRBV7-9; D gene: TRBD2; CDR3 protein: CASSQRVTSGATDTQYF; CDR3 DNA: TGTGCCAGCAGCCAACGTGTGACTAGCGGGGCGACAGATACGCAGTATTTT
clone size: few; J gene: TRBJ1-4; V gene: TRBV6-1; D gene: NA; CDR3 protein: CASKLVGDEKLFF; CDR3 DNA: TGTGCCAGCAAACTCGTGGGGGATGAAAAACTGTTTTTT
clone size: many; J gene: TRBJ1-5; V gene: TRBV10-2; D gene: NA; CDR3 protein: CASSESVASQPQHF; CDR3 DNA: TGCGCCAGCAGTGAGTCGGTAGCAAGTCAGCCCCAGCATTTT
clone size: many; J gene: TRBJ1-5; V gene: TRBV21-1; D gene: NA; CDR3 protein: CASSRRQGFKSNQPQHF; CDR3 DNA: TGTGCCAGCAGCCGTCGGCAAGGGTTTAAAAGCAATCAGCCCCAGCATTTT